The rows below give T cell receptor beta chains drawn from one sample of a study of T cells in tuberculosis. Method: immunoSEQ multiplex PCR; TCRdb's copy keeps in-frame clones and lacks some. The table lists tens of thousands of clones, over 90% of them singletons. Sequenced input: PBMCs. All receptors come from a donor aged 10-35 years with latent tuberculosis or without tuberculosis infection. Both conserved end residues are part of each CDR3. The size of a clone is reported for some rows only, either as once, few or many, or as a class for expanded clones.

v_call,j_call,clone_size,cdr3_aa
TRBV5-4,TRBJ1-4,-,CASSWTGGANEKLFF
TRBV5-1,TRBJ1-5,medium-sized,CASSLEGGHYQPQHF
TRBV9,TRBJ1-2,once,CASSPGTGGDYGYTF
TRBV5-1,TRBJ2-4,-,CASSSGTLAKNIQYF
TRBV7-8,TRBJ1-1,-,CASSLVGTVNTEAFF
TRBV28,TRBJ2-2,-,CASSLPRTSGTGELFF
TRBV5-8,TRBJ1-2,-,CASSLGQGISYGYTF
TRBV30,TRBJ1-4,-,CAWNGVRGEKLFF
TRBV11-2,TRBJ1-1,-,CASSPPTRAAFF
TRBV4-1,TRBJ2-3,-,CASSQTGAIVTQYF
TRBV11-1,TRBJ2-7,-,CASSFILDYEQYF
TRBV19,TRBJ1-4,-,CASRIGQGTNEKLFF
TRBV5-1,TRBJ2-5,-,CASSFKGQGGLPTGAQYF
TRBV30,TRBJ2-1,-,CAWSEKREAWGNEQFF
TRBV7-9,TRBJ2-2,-,CASSLAGGSGELFF
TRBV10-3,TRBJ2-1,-,CAIREQGTEQFF
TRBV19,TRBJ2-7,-,CASSFSGGTYEQYF
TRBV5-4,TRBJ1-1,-,CASSSAGHPATEAFF
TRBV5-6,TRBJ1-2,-,CASSSWDRGLYGYTF
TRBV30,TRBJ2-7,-,CAWSVGTSFSEQYF
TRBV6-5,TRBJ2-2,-,CASSQGTANTGELFF
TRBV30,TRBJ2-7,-,CAWSPRGRVYEQYF
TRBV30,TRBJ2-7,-,CAWSKGTGPTYEQYF
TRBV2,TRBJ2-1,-,CASPPGQAYNEQFF
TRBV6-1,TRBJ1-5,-,CASRPGQGGNQPQHF
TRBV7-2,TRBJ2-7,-,CASSLAREDEQYF
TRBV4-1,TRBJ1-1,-,CASSPIGGLNTEAFF
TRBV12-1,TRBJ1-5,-,CASIQPEGAGQPQHF
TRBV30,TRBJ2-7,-,CAYSSGRRYEQYF
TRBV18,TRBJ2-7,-,CASSPPHHRSSYEQYF
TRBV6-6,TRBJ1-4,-,CATLDRGFTNEKLFF
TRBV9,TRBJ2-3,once,CASSVGSPMEFRGDTQYF
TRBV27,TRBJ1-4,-,CASSSKAGTGGEKLFF
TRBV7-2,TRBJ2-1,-,CASSPRGTSGYNEQFF
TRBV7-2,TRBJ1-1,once,CASSLDATSRYTEAFF
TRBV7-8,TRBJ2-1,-,CASVAGTRSFNEQFF
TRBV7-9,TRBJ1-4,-,CASSITYRVGGEKLFF
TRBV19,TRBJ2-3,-,CASRKTGGTDTQYF
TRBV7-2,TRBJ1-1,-,CASSQDRGPPANTEAFF
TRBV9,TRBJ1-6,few,CASSVGVFSYNSPLHF
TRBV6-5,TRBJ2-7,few,CASSTMPSLGEQYF
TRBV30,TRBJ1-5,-,CAWSVSSGSNQPQHF
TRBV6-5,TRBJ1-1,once,CASRVEAEAFF
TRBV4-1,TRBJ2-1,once,CASSQDGRERGGYNEQFF
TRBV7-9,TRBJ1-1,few,CASSLEGTGIEAFF
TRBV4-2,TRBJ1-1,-,CASSQDGQAVNTEAFF
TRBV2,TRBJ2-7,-,CASSAGGLTYEQYF
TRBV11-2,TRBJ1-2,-,CASRARRTGNYGYTF